Below, one T cell receptor (beta chain) is given with its context. What it binds is not known. The sample is drawn from a study of OX40 agonist ivuxolimab in advanced cancers. Points from the study as a whole: Among T cells, CD8+ cells averaged more expanded clones than CD4+ cells.

The CDR3 is 15 amino acids. Some clones are missing from TCRdb's copy, which holds only in-frame ones; the method was immunoSEQ multiplex PCR. The data show approximately 78,000 clones, 88% seen once. The receptor was derived from an adult with an advanced solid tumor such as melanoma, head and neck, liver or kidney cancer. The rearrangement uses TRBV12-2 and TRBJ2-3; TRBD2 is the table's D call, not checked against the DNA. TRBV12-2 is described as a pseudogene. The starting material was CD4+ or CD8+ T cells sorted from blood, obtained in a trial of the OX40 agonist ivuxolimab. The CDR3 sequence is CAHSLTSGSADTQYF. The CDR3 DNA is TGTGCGCATTCACTCACTAGCGGGAGTGCAGATACGCAGTATTTT.